Following are 30 T cell receptor beta chains from one sample sequenced in a study of T cell repertoires and HLA-DP antigens. Profiled with immunoSEQ multiplex PCR; TCRdb holds only in-frame clones, not every one. The sample consists of over 60,000 clones, 80% of them appearing once. These receptors' antigens are unknown. Sequencing was done on a sample of CD4+ T cells from PBMCs. These receptors all stem from a man aged 55 to 70 in good health and CMV-seronegative.

Regarding this clone: The junction and the germline gene differ at one end; a read error may be behind it. Other DNA sequences of this sample code for an identical CDR3. The genes are TRBV6-5 and TRBJ2-1; 10 bases are a match to TRBD2. The CDR3 has 14 residues. CDR1 and CDR2 from the germline V gene are MNHEY and SVGAGI. The CDR3 DNA reads as TGCGCCACCAAGGTCCCTAGCGGGGGCAATGAGCAGTTCTTC. Its protein is CATKVPSGGNEQFF.

The sample holds a few counts of this clone. The rearrangement joins TRBV29-1 to TRBJ2-1, with TRBD2 identical over 7 bases. Germline V gene lookup returns CDR1 SQVTM and CDR2 ANQGSEA. Trimming took 0 bases from V and 9 from J; bases not matched to a gene: 8. The CDR3 has 14 amino acids. The DNA of the CDR3 is TGCAGCGTTGAAGATCAGGCGGGGGAGAGTGAGCAGTTCTTC. Translated: CSVEDQAGESEQFF.

This sequence joins TRBV2 and TRBJ1-1; 10 nucleotides line up with TRBD1. Unmatched junction bases numbered 11, after V lost 3 bases and J lost 4 bases. The germline CDR1 and CDR2 sequences are SNHLY and FYNNEI. The CDR3 runs 17 residues. The CDR3 DNA is TGTGCCAGCAGTGACGGGACAGGGGTTTATCAAGGCACTGAAGCTTTCTTT. Amino acid sequence: CASSDGTGVYQGTEAFF.

The genes are TRBV27 and TRBJ2-2, with 7 bases matching TRBD2. The CDR3 is 15 residues long. The trim removed 8 bases at V and 6 bases at J, leaving 12 bases unmatched. Germline CDR1 MNHEY, CDR2 SMNVEV (reference sequence). The CDR3 is CASRGESLGAGELFF. The DNA for the CDR3 is TGTGCCAGCCGGGGGGAGTCGTTGGGCGCCGGGGAGCTGTTTTTT.

This sequence joins TRBV6-1 and TRBJ1-5; D call uncertain. V gave up 4 bases and J gave up 6 bases, with 4 bases separating them. The CDR3 contains 11 residues. The germline gives CDR1 MNHNS, CDR2 SASEGT. CDR3 DNA sequence: TGTGCCAGCAGTGGCTTTCAGCCCCAGCATTTT. Its protein is CASSGFQPQHF.

This chain uses TRBV5-6 with TRBJ1-4, with a possible D match to TRBD1 (5 bases). Germline-derived CDR1 and CDR2 are SGHDT and YYEEEE. The V and J ends lost 2 bases and 8 bases respectively, with 13 bases between them. CDR3 length: 14 amino acids. CDR3 amino acids: CASSFRVLREKLFF. The CDR3 DNA reads TGTGCCAGCAGCTTCAGGGTTCTAAGAGAAAAACTGTTTTTT.

The chain combines TRBV9 with TRBJ2-3; 13 positions match TRBD2. Germline values: CDR1 SGDLS, CDR2 YYNGEE. J lost 2 bases, V lost 3 bases, and 3 bases had no gene match. CDR3 size: 16 residues. This chain's CDR3 is CASSAGTSGNTDTQYF. DNA of the CDR3: TGTGCCAGCAGCGCCGGGACTAGCGGGAACACAGATACGCAGTATTTT.

This rearrangement joins TRBV2 to TRBJ2-1; D gene uncertain. Trimming took off 3 bases at V and 5 bases at J, with 17 bases between the two ends. Germline V lookup: CDR1 SNHLY, CDR2 FYNNEI. The CDR3 runs 16 residues. The chain's CDR3 is CASSDYGRTSDNEQFF. DNA for the CDR3: TGTGCCAGCAGTGACTACGGACGGACGTCGGACAATGAGCAGTTCTTC.

V usage is TRBV29-1 and J usage is TRBJ1-5; no firm D call. The CDR3 has 14 amino acids. V lost 4 bases, J lost 1 base, and 11 bases lay in between. CDR1 is SQVTM and CDR2 is ANQGSEA in the germline V gene. This CDR3 is CSVASSGSNQPQHF. CDR3 DNA: TGCAGCGTTGCCTCATCGGGGAGCAATCAGCCCCAGCATTTT. Combining the CDR3 with reference TRBV29-1 and TRBJ1-5 gives the whole variable domain SAVISQKPSRDICQRGTSLTIQCQVDSQVTMMFWYRQQPGQSLTLIATANQGSEATYESGFVIDKFPISRPNLTFSTLTVSNMSPEDSSIYLCSVASSGSNQPQHFGDGTRLSIL.

DNA of the CDR3: TGTGCCAGCAGCACCCGACAGGGCCAAGAGACCCAGTACTTC. It codes for CASSTRQGQETQYF. The V call is TRBV11-2, the J call TRBJ2-5, with 7 nucleotides matching TRBD1. The CDR3 length is 14 residues. Per the germline V gene, CDR1 is SGHAT and CDR2 is FQNNGV. V dropped 5 bases and J dropped 1; count of bases not matched to a gene: 4.

The V gene is TRBV7-9, the J gene TRBJ2-5, with D uncertain. V dropped 4 bases and J dropped 7 bases, with 10 bases sitting between them. The germline V gene encodes CDR1 SEHNR and CDR2 FQNEAQ (reference sequence). The CDR3 is made up of 12 amino acids. CDR3 sequence (DNA): TGTGCCAGCAGCTCGACTCTAGGGACCCAGTACTTC. Its translation: CASSSTLGTQYF.

This clone was seen once. The chain uses TRBV4-2 and TRBJ2-1, with D possibly being TRBD1 (5 bases). There are 16 residues in the CDR3. Germline values: CDR1 LGHNA, CDR2 YNFKEQ. V shed 0 bases and J shed 0 bases, with 9 bases lying between them. CDR3 coding DNA: TGTGCCAGCAGCCAAGACCGGACACTCTCCTACAATGAGCAGTTCTTC. As protein: CASSQDRTLSYNEQFF.

This chain joins TRBV6-1 and TRBJ1-1; D call uncertain. Germline V lookup: CDR1 MNHNS, CDR2 SASEGT. The CDR3 sequence is 13 residues long. The V end was cut by 2 bases, the J end by 3 bases, with 7 bases between. The CDR3 is CASSEPGDTEAFF. The DNA for the CDR3 is TGTGCCAGCAGTGAACCGGGAGACACTGAAGCTTTCTTT.

This clone was counted a single time. The chain uses TRBV2 and TRBJ2-1; possible D gene TRBD2, 6 bases. Trimming took 6 bases from V and 13 from J, leaving 10 bases between them. Germline V CDR1 and CDR2: SNHLY, FYNNEI. The CDR3 is made up of 10 amino acids. CDR3 amino acids: CASSGTVQFF. The CDR3 DNA follows: TGTGCCAGCAGCGGGACTGTCCAGTTCTTC. Supplemented by reference TRBV2 and TRBJ2-1, the full variable domain reads EPEVTQTPSHQVTQMGQEVILRCVPISNHLYFYWYRQILGQKVEFLVSFYNNEISEKSEIFDDQFSVERPDGSNFTLKIRSTKLEDSAMYFCASSGTVQFFGPGTRLTVL.

CDR3 nucleotide sequence: TGTGCCAGCTCGCCCCTAAGACAGGCCCCCTATGGCTACACCTTC. Translated: CASSPLRQAPYGYTF. V usage is TRBV7-9 and J usage is TRBJ1-2; possible D gene TRBD1, 6 bases. V was cut by 8 bases and J by 4 bases, with 20 bases left in between. The CDR3 consists of 15 residues. CDR1 and CDR2 from the germline V gene are SEHNR and FQNEAQ (reference sequence).

This chain connects TRBV27 to TRBJ1-5; TRBD1 matches at 9 bases. The CDR3 is 14 residues long. The germline gives CDR1 MNHEY, CDR2 SMNVEV (reference sequence). The junction had 3 bases not matched to a gene; V was cut back by 5 bases and J by 4 bases. The CDR3 DNA is TGTGCCAGCAGTCCGGGACAGGGAAATCAGCCCCAGCATTTT. Translating it yields CASSPGQGNQPQHF.

This clone was detected once. This rearrangement joins TRBV6-6 to TRBJ2-7, with 7 bases that match TRBD1. Germline V lookup: CDR1 MNHNY, CDR2 SVGAGI (reference sequence). Trimming took 2 bases from V and 6 from J; bases not matched to a gene: 7. CDR3 length: 14 amino acids. The CDR3 region is CASSYGDRVREQYV. As DNA, the CDR3 is TGTGCCAGCAGTTACGGCGACAGGGTTCGCGAGCAGTACGTC.

This clone showed up many times. V and J are TRBV2 and TRBJ2-1; 11 bases match TRBD2. In germline, CDR1 is SNHLY, CDR2 FYNNEI. This CDR3 spans 18 amino acids. Unmatched junction bases numbered 7, after V lost 3 bases and J lost 0 bases. The chain's CDR3 is CASSEVAGGSSSYNEQFF. DNA for the CDR3: TGTGCCAGCAGTGAGGTAGCGGGGGGGTCTAGCTCCTACAATGAGCAGTTCTTC.

V and J are TRBV19 and TRBJ2-5; D unclear. The CDR3 totals 14 residues. From germline, CDR1 is LNHDA and CDR2 SQIVND (reference sequence). Trimming cost V 3 bases and J 2 bases, with 10 bases left between them. The CDR3 region is CASSMSRMQETQYF. CDR3 bases: TGTGCCAGTAGTATGAGTCGGATGCAAGAGACCCAGTACTTC.

J is TRBJ2-1 and V is TRBV9; 7 nucleotides align to TRBD1. The CDR3 loop spans 15 amino acids. V lost 2 bases and J lost 3; bases outside the gene matches: 5. CDR1 is SGDLS and CDR2 is YYNGEE in the germline V gene. The CDR3 DNA is TGTGCCAGCAGCGTGGGAGACAGGGTCTACAATGAGCAGTTCTTC. The encoded protein is CASSVGDRVYNEQFF.

The V call is TRBV7-2, the J call TRBJ2-2; D gene uncertain. The germline V and J ends were trimmed by 5 bases and 5 bases, with 6 bases remaining between them. The length of the CDR3 is 12 residues. Germline V gene lookup returns CDR1 SGHTA and CDR2 FQGNSA. The CDR3 coding sequence is TGTGCCAGCAGCCCGAGGACCGGGGAGCTGTTTTTT. It codes for CASSPRTGELFF.

This chain connects TRBV19 to TRBJ1-5; D not certain. Per germline, CDR1 LNHDA and CDR2 SQIVND (reference sequence). V was clipped by 5 bases and J by 3 bases, with 17 bases between them. The CDR3 covers 16 residues. The CDR3 loop is CASSPPGGRSNQPQHF. For the CDR3, the DNA is TGTGCCAGTAGTCCGCCCGGAGGGAGATCCAATCAGCCCCAGCATTTT.

The rearrangement links TRBV9 to TRBJ1-5, with D maybe TRBD1 (5 bases). The ends were cut back, 3 bases at V and 4 bases at J, with 8 bases in the middle. Germline CDR1 is SGDLS and CDR2 is YYNGEE. The CDR3 length is 13 residues. In DNA, the CDR3 is TGTGCCAGCAGCGCCTGGGGGAATCAGCCCCAGCATTTT. It encodes CASSAWGNQPQHF. The whole variable domain, filled in from reference TRBV9 and TRBJ1-5, reads DSGVTQTPKHLITATGQRVTLRCSPRSGDLSVYWYQQSLDQGLQFLIQYYNGEERAKGNILERFSAQQFPDLHSELNLSSLELGDSALYFCASSAWGNQPQHFGDGTRLSIL.

This chain joins TRBV2 and TRBJ1-3; D gene ambiguous. V was shortened by 2 bases and J by 4 bases, with 9 bases between the two germline ends. In germline, CDR1 is SNHLY, CDR2 FYNNEI. This CDR3 has 14 amino acids. CDR3 amino acids: CASSEREVGNTIYF. CDR3 DNA: TGTGCCAGCAGTGAAAGGGAGGTCGGAAACACCATATATTTT.

This clone turned up a few times. The chain combines TRBV7-8 with TRBJ2-2; no clear D gene. The CDR3 totals 15 residues. Trimming left V 1 base short and J 0 bases short, with 6 bases between. Germline V gives CDR1 SGHVS, CDR2 FQNEAQ. The CDR3, as DNA: TGTGCCAGCAGCTTAGTTTCTACGAACACCGGGGAGCTGTTTTTT. Translation gives CASSLVSTNTGELFF.

J is TRBJ2-3 and V is TRBV30, with 13 bases matching TRBD2. The V gene's germline CDR1 is GTSNPN and CDR2 SVGIG (reference sequence). V lost 5 bases to trimming and J lost 5 bases; unmatched junction nucleotides: 7. CDR3 length: 15 amino acids. CDR3 protein: CAWSPLAGGRDTQYF. CDR3 DNA sequence: TGTGCCTGGTCGCCACTAGCGGGGGGGAGAGATACGCAGTATTTT.

This clone is classed as medium-sized (0.01 to 0.1%). J is TRBJ2-2 and V is TRBV19, with D perhaps TRBD1 (5 bases). This CDR3 spans 16 amino acids. V dropped 2 bases and J dropped 5 bases, with 15 bases sitting between them. Germline V gene sequence: CDR1 LNHDA, CDR2 SQIVND (reference sequence). The DNA for the CDR3 is TGTGCCAGTAGTATAATCAGCAGGGTGAGGACCGGGGAGCTGTTTTTT. It specifies CASSIISRVRTGELFF.

The chain couples TRBV6-6 to TRBJ1-2; a weak D match, TRBD1 (6 bases). Germline assignment: CDR1 MNHNY and CDR2 SVGAGI (reference sequence). V was clipped by 6 bases and J by 2 bases, with 13 bases between them. CDR3 length: 14 residues. The DNA of the CDR3 is TGTGCCAGCAGGTACAGGGATCTAAACTATGGCTACACCTTC. This encodes CASRYRDLNYGYTF.

The J gene is TRBJ2-2, the V gene TRBV7-2; D is perhaps TRBD1 (5 bases). The CDR3 loop spans 14 amino acids. Germline CDR1 reads SGHTA; CDR2 reads FQGNSA. V dropped 2 bases and J dropped 7 bases, with 11 bases sitting between them. The CDR3 DNA reads as TGTGCCAGCAGCTTACAAGGGGCTGGCGGGGAGCTGTTTTTT. Translation: CASSLQGAGGELFF.

The J gene is TRBJ1-6, the V gene TRBV2, with 7 bases aligning to TRBD1. In germline, CDR1 is SNHLY, CDR2 FYNNEI. V shed 4 bases and J 5 bases; nucleotides not matched to a gene: 5. The CDR3 is made up of 15 amino acids. CDR3 residues: CASSAGQVNNSPLHF. For the CDR3, the DNA is TGTGCCAGCAGTGCCGGACAGGTCAATAATTCACCCCTCCACTTT.